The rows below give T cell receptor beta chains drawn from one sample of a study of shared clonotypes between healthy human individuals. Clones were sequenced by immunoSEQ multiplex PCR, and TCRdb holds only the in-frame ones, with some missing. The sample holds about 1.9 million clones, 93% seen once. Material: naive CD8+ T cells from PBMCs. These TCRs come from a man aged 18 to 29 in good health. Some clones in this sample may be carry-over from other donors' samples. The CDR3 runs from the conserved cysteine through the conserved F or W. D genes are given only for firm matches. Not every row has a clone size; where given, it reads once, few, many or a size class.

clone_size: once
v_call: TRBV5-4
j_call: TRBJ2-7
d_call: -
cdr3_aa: CASSPKWSQRGYEQYF
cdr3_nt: TGTGCCAGCAGCCCGAAATGGAGTCAAAGAGGCTACGAGCAGTACTTC

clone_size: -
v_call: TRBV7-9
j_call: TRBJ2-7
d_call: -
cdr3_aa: CASSPPGGSYEQYF
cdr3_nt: TGTGCCAGCAGCCCCCCTGGGGGGTCCTACGAGCAGTACTTC

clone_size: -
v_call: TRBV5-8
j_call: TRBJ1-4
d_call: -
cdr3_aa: CASSFMGPTNEKLFF
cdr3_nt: TGTGCCAGCAGCTTTATGGGGCCTACTAATGAAAAACTGTTTTTT

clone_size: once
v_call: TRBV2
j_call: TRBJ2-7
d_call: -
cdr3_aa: CASSSGGIGYEQYF
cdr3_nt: TGTGCCAGCAGCTCTGGGGGGATTGGGTACGAGCAGTACTTC

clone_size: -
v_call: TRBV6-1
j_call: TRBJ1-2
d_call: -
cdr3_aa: CASSNRGQGYTF
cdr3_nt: TGTGCCAGCAGTAACCGGGGGCAGGGCTACACCTTC

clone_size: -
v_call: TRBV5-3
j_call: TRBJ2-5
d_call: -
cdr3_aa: CARSLVPRRSGQETQYF
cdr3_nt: TGTGCCAGAAGCTTGGTACCCCGGAGGAGCGGGCAAGAGACCCAGTACTTC

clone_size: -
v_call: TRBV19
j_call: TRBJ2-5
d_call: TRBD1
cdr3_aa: CASSQGLYQETQYF
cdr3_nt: TGTGCCAGTTCACAGGGGTTGTACCAAGAGACCCAGTACTTC

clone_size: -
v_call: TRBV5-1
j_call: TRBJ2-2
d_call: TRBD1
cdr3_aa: CASSLGGQGNTGELFF
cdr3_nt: TGCGCCAGCAGCTTAGGGGGACAGGGGAACACCGGGGAGCTGTTTTTT

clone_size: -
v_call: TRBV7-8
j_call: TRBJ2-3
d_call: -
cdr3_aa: CASSYRATDTQYF
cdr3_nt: TGTGCCAGCAGCTACAGGGCCACAGATACGCAGTATTTT

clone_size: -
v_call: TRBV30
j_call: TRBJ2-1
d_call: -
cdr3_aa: CAWRSLGGAEQFF
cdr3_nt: TGTGCCTGGAGAAGCCTCGGGGGTGCTGAGCAGTTCTTC

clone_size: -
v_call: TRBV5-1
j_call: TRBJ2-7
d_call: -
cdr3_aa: CASSLGRGASYEQYF
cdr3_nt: TGCGCCAGCAGCTTGGGGCGCGGAGCCTCCTACGAGCAGTACTTC

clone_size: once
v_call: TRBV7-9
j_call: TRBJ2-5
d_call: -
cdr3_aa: CASSFSREETQYF
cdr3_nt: TGTGCCAGCAGCTTCTCCCGGGAAGAGACCCAGTACTTC

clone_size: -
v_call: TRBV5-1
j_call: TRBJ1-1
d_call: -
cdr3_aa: CASSLSGEAFF
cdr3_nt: TGCGCCAGCAGCTTGTCCGGTGAAGCTTTCTTT

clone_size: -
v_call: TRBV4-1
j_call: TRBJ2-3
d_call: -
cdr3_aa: CASSPVDHTDTQYF
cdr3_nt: TGCGCCAGCAGCCCCGTCGACCACACAGATACGCAGTATTTT

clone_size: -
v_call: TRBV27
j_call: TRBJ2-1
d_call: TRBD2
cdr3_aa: CASRGRLAGNREQFF
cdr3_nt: TGTGCCAGCCGTGGTCGACTAGCGGGGAACCGTGAGCAGTTCTTC

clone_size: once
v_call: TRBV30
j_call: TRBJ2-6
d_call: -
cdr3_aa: CAWSAPPGLRGTGANVLTF
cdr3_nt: TGTGCCTGGAGTGCCCCACCTGGGCTAAGAGGTACTGGGGCCAACGTCCTGACTTTC

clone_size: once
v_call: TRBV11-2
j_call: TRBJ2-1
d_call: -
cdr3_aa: CASSLDKNEQFF
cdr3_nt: TGTGCCAGCAGCTTGGACAAGAATGAGCAGTTCTTC

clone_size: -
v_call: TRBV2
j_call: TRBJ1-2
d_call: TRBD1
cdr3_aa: CASRRDRDYGYTF
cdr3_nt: TGTGCCAGCAGAAGGGACAGGGACTATGGCTACACCTTC

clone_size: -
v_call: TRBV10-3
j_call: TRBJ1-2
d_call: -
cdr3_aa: CAISEGWEGGYTF
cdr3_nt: TGTGCCATCAGTGAGGGCTGGGAAGGTGGCTACACCTTC

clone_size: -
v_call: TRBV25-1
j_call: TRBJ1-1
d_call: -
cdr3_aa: CASSDPLAEAFF
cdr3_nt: TGTGCCAGCAGTGACCCTTTGGCTGAAGCTTTCTTT

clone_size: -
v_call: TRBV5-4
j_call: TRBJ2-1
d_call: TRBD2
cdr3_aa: CASSSRLAGVYEQFF
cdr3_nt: TGTGCCAGCAGCTCCAGACTAGCGGGAGTCTATGAGCAGTTCTTC

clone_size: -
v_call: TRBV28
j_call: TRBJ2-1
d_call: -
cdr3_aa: CASSFAGGGSSYNEQFF
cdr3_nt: TGTGCCAGCAGTTTTGCTGGCGGGGGCAGCTCCTACAATGAGCAGTTCTTC

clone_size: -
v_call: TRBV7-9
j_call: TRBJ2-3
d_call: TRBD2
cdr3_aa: CASRRIAGSTDTQYF
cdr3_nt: TGTGCCAGCAGACGGATAGCGGGTAGCACAGATACGCAGTATTTT

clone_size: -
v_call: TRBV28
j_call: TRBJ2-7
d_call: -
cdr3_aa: CATAMRGMAYEQYF
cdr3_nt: TGTGCCACCGCAATGAGAGGGATGGCCTACGAGCAGTACTTC

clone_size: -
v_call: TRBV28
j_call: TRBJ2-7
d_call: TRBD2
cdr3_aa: CASSLLGLHYEQYF
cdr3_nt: TGTGCCAGCAGTTTATTGGGACTACACTACGAGCAGTACTTC

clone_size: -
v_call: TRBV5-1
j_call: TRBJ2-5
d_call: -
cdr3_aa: CASSLAGLETQYF
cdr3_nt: TGCGCCAGCAGCTTAGCGGGCCTAGAGACCCAGTACTTC

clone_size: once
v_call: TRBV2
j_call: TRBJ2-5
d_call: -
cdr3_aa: CASRPRGHPGQETQYF
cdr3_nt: TGTGCCAGCAGACCTCGGGGACACCCGGGTCAAGAGACCCAGTACTTC

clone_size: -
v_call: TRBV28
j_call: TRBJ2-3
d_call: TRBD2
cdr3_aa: CASSPGTSGKDTQYF
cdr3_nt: TGTGCCAGCAGTCCCGGGACTAGCGGGAAGGATACGCAGTATTTT

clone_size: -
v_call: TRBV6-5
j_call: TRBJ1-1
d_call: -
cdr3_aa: CASSYAANTEAFF
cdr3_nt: TGTGCCAGCAGTTACGCCGCGAACACTGAAGCTTTCTTT

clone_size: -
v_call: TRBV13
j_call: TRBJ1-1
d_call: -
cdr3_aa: CASSLSSVAFF
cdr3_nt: TGTGCCAGCAGCTTAAGTTCAGTGGCTTTCTTT

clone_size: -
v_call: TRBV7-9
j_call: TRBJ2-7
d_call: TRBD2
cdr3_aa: CASSPGTSGRTAYEQYF
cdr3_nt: TGTGCCAGCAGCCCAGGGACTAGCGGGAGGACCGCCTACGAGCAGTACTTC

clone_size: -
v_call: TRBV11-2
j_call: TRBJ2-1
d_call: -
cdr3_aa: CASSFGLAGNEQFF
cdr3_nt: TGTGCCAGCAGCTTTGGGCTAGCAGGCAATGAGCAGTTCTTC

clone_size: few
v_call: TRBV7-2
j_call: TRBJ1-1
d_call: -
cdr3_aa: CASSWVMNTEAFF
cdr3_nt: TGTGCCAGCAGCTGGGTGATGAACACTGAAGCTTTCTTT